The source of this T cell receptor (beta chain) is a study of Graves' ophthalmopathy and Graves' hyperthyroidism. This clonotype has a count of ten or more. RNA transcripts were the template, and TCR beta CDR3 regions were amplified from them. The first-round RT-PCR employed HTBI primers together with the Qiagen OneStep RT-PCR kit. A multiplex PCR was then performed as the second round. One entry per CDR3 protein results from TCRdb running MiXCR on the multiplex PCR reads. This table holds a few hundred thousand distinct CDR3 sequences, approximately 21% found once. The CDR3 is 15 amino acids. CDR1 LGHDT and CDR2 YNNKEL come from the germline V gene (reference sequence). J was trimmed by 4 bases and V by 5 bases; bases with no gene match: 9. The PBMCs had their origin in approximately 10 ml of fresh peripheral blood.

The sequence was collected from a woman under 30 with stable Graves' hyperthyroidism. The chain couples TRBV3-1 to TRBJ2-7, with 9 bases lining up with TRBD1. Sequencing was carried out using peripheral blood. CDR3 nucleotides: TGTGCCAGCAGCGCCACAGGGGGCCTAGGATACGAGCAGTACTTC. Amino acids: CASSATGGLGYEQYF.